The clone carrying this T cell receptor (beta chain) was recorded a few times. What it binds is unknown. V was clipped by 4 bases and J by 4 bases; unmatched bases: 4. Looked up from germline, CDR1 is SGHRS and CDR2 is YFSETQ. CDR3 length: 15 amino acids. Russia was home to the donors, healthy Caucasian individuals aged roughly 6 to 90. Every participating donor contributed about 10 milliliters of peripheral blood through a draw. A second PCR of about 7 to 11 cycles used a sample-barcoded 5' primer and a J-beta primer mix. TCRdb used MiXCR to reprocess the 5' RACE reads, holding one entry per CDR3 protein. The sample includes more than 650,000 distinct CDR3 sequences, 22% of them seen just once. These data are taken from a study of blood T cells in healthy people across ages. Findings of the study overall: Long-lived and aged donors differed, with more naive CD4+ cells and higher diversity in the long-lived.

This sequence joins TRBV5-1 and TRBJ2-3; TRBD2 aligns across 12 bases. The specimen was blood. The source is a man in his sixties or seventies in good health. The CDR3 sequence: CASSAGLAGSDTQYF. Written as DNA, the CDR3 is TGCGCCAGCAGCGCGGGACTAGCGGGTTCAGATACGCAGTATTTT.